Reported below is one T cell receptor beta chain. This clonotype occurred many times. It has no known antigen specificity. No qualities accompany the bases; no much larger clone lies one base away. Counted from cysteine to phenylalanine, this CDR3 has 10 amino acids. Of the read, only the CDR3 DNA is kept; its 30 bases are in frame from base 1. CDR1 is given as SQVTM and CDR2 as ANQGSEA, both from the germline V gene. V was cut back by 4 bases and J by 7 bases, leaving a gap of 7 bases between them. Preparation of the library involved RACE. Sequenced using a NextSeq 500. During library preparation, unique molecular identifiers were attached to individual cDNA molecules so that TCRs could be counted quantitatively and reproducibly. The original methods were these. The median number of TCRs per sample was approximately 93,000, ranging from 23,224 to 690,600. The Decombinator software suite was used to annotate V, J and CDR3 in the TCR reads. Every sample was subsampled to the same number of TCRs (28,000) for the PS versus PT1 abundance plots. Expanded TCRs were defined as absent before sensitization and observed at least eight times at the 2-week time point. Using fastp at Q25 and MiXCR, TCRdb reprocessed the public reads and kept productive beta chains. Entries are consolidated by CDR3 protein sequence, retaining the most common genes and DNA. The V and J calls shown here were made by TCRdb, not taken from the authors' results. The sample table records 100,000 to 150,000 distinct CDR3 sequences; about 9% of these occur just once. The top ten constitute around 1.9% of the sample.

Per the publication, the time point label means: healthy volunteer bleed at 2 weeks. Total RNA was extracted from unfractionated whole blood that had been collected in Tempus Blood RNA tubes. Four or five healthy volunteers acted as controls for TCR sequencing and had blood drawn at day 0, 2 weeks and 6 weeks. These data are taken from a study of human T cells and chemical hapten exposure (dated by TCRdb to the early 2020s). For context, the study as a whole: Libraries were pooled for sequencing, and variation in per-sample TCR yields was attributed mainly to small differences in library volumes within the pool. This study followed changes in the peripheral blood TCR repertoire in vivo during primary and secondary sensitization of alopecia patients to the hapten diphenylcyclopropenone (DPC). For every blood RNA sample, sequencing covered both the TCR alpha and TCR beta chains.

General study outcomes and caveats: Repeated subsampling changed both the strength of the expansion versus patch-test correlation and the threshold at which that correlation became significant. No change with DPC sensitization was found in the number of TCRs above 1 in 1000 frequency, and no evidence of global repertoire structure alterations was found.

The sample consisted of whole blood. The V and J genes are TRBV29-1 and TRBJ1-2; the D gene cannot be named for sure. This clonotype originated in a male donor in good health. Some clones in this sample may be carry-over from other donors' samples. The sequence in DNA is TGCAGCGTTGGTGAGGGTGGCTACACCTTC. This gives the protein CSVGEGGYTF.